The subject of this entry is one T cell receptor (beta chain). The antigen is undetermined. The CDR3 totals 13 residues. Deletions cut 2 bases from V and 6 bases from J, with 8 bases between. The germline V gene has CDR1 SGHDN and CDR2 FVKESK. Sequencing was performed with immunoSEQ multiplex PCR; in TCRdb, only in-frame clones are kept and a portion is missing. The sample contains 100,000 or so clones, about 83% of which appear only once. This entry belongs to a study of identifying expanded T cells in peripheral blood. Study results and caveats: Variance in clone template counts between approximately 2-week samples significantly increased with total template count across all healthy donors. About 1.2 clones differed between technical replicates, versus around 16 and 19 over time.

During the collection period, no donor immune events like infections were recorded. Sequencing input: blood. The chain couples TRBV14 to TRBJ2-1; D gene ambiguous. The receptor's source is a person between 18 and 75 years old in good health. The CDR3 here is CASSQNTFNEQFF. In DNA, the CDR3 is TGTGCCAGCAGCCAAAATACTTTCAATGAGCAGTTCTTC.